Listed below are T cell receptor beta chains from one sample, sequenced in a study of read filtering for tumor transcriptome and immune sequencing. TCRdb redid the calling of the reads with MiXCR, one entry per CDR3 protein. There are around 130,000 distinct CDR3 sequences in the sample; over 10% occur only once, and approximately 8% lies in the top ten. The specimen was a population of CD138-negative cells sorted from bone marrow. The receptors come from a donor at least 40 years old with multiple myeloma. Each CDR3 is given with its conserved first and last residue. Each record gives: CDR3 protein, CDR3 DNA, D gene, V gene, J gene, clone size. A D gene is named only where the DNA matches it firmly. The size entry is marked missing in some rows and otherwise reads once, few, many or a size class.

CSVEKYGMGNEQFF	TGCAGCGTTGAGAAGTATGGGATGGGCAATGAGCAGTTCTTC	.	TRBV29-1	TRBJ2-1	few
CASTPGREISNEQFF	TGTGCCAGCACTCCCGGGCGGGAGATTAGCAATGAGCAGTTCTTC	TRBD2	TRBV6-2/TRBV6-3	TRBJ2-1	many
CASSDGRPREQYF	TGTGCCAGCAGTGACGGACGGCCTCGCGAGCAGTACTTC	.	TRBV2	TRBJ2-7	few
CSVVDRNTEAFF	TGCAGCGTCGTTGACAGGAACACTGAAGCTTTCTTT	.	TRBV29-1	TRBJ1-1	many
CSVEGPTSGDYEQYF	TGCAGCGTTGAAGGGCCGACTAGCGGAGATTACGAGCAGTACTTC	TRBD2	TRBV29-1	TRBJ2-7	many
CASSQDLKSEAQYF	TGCGCCAGCAGCCAAGATCTTAAGTCCGAGGCGCAGTATTTT	.	TRBV4-1	TRBJ2-3	many
CASSHGGEQETQYF	TGTGCCAGCAGTCACGGCGGGGAACAAGAGACCCAGTACTTC	.	TRBV6-2/TRBV6-3	TRBJ2-5	many
CASSSADSLANIQYF	TGTGCCAGCAGCTCTGCAGACAGTTTGGCAAACATTCAGTACTTC	.	TRBV7-9	TRBJ2-4	many
CASSYSFRGMNTEAFF	TGTGCCAGCAGTTACTCTTTTCGGGGGATGAACACTGAAGCTTTCTTT	.	TRBV6-5	TRBJ1-1	few
CSALPLTRYQPQHF	TGCAGTGCTCTGCCCCTGACCCGATATCAGCCCCAGCATTTT	.	TRBV20-1	TRBJ1-5	many
CASSPRLVAGASYEQYF	TGTGCCAGCAGCCCCCGGTTGGTAGCGGGAGCCTCCTACGAGCAGTACTTC	TRBD2	TRBV9	TRBJ2-7	many
CSASLAAHKNIQYF	TGCAGTGCTAGCCTGGCAGCCCACAAAAACATTCAGTACTTC	.	TRBV20-1	TRBJ2-4	many
CASSPGLAGYYNEQFF	TGTGCCAGCAGTCCCGGACTAGCGGGGTACTACAATGAGCAGTTCTTC	TRBD2	TRBV12-3/TRBV12-4	TRBJ2-1	many
CASSLGDSYEQYF	TGTGCCAGCAGCTTAGGGGACTCCTACGAGCAGTACTTC	.	TRBV7-3	TRBJ2-7	many
CASSRPGPNTEAFF	TGCGCCAGCAGCCGCCCGGGGCCGAACACTGAAGCTTTCTTT	.	TRBV4-1	TRBJ1-1	many
CASSPPQFNEQFF	TGTGCCAGCTCACCACCCCAATTCAATGAGCAGTTCTTC	.	TRBV18	TRBJ2-1	few
CASSGTSGLTDTQYF	TGTGCCAGCAGCGGGACTAGCGGACTCACAGATACGCAGTATTTT	TRBD2	TRBV6-2/TRBV6-3	TRBJ2-3	few
CAWDHTGSVAYGYTF	TGTGCCTGGGATCATACAGGGAGCGTGGCCTATGGCTACACCTTC	.	TRBV30	TRBJ1-2	many
CASSTGGYQETQYF	TGTGCCAGCAGCACGGGCGGGTACCAAGAGACCCAGTACTTC	.	TRBV28	TRBJ2-5	few
CSVGHNEQFF	TGCAGCGTTGGCCACAATGAGCAGTTCTTC	.	TRBV29-1	TRBJ2-1	many
CAWNLGRNDNEQFF	TGTGCCTGGAATCTGGGGCGGAACGACAATGAGCAGTTCTTC	.	TRBV30	TRBJ2-1	many
CSARTSDYDEQYF	TGCAGTGCTAGGACCTCGGACTACGACGAGCAGTACTTC	.	TRBV20-1	TRBJ2-7	many
CSARVWGETQYF	TGCAGTGCTAGAGTATGGGGCGAGACCCAGTACTTC	.	TRBV20-1	TRBJ2-5	many
CATSDPLAGYNEQFF	TGTGCCACCAGTGATCCCCTAGCGGGATACAATGAGCAGTTCTTC	TRBD2	TRBV24-1	TRBJ2-1	many
CATRDYPIGWRSGELFF	TGTGCCACCAGGGACTATCCCATAGGTTGGCGGTCCGGGGAGCTGTTTTTT	.	TRBV24-1	TRBJ2-2	many
CSVTTGILAKNIQYF	TGCAGCGTAACCACAGGAATACTAGCCAAAAACATTCAGTACTTC	.	TRBV29-1	TRBJ2-4	few
CASCLRGESNEQFF	TGTGCCAGCTGTTTGCGAGGGGAAAGCAATGAGCAGTTCTTC	.	TRBV28	TRBJ2-1	.
CASSSTRGLNEKLFF	TGCGCCAGCAGCTCTACAAGGGGGCTTAATGAAAAACTGTTTTTT	TRBD1	TRBV5-1	TRBJ1-4	many
CASSALAGELEQFF	TGTGCCAGCAGTGCCCTAGCGGGAGAACTTGAGCAGTTCTTC	TRBD2	TRBV2	TRBJ2-1	.
CASSLGVSYGYTF	TGCGCCAGCAGCTTGGGGGTGAGCTATGGCTACACCTTC	.	TRBV5-1	TRBJ1-2	.
CASSHYRGSGEKLFF	TGTGCCAGTAGTCATTACAGGGGAAGCGGTGAAAAACTGTTTTTT	TRBD1	TRBV19	TRBJ1-4	many
CASSQGLEETQYF	TGTGCCAGCAGCCAAGGACTAGAAGAGACCCAGTACTTC	TRBD2	TRBV9	TRBJ2-5	few
CASSLAGVNNEQFF	TGTGCCAGCAGCTTAGCGGGAGTAAATAATGAGCAGTTCTTC	.	TRBV7-2	TRBJ2-1	many
CASSQERLHQPQHF	TGCGCCAGCAGCCAAGAACGTTTACATCAGCCCCAGCATTTT	.	TRBV4-3	TRBJ1-5	many
CASSQFGLAGGPDNEQFF	TGCGCCAGCAGTCAATTCGGGCTAGCGGGAGGGCCGGATAATGAGCAGTTCTTC	TRBD2	TRBV23-1	TRBJ2-1	many
CATERIDTQYF	TGTGCCACCGAACGGATAGATACGCAGTATTTT	.	TRBV18	TRBJ2-3	many
CASSYGRASYNEQFF	TGTGCCAGCAGTTACGGGCGGGCCTCCTACAATGAGCAGTTCTTC	.	TRBV6-5	TRBJ2-1	many
CASSTGQLNSPLHF	TGCGCCAGCAGCACGGGACAGCTGAATTCACCCCTCCACTTT	TRBD1	TRBV5-1	TRBJ1-6	many
CSARESNTGELFF	TGCAGTGCTAGAGAGTCGAACACCGGGGAGCTGTTTTTT	.	TRBV20-1	TRBJ2-2	many
CSARVAQVKETQYF	TGCAGTGCTAGAGTGGCGCAGGTTAAAGAGACCCAGTACTTC	.	TRBV20-1	TRBJ2-5	many
CASSEEMNTEAFF	TGTGCCAGCAGCGAAGAAATGAACACTGAAGCTTTCTTT	.	TRBV9	TRBJ1-1	.
CASSQVINQPQHF	TGTGCCAGCAGCCAAGTTATCAATCAGCCCCAGCATTTT	.	TRBV4-2	TRBJ1-5	many
CASSHREGTNEKLFF	TGTGCCAGCAGCCACAGGGAAGGGACTAATGAAAAACTGTTTTTT	.	TRBV7-9	TRBJ1-4	many
CASSRDRVTTYYEQYF	TGTGCCAGCAGTCGGGACAGGGTTACGACGTACTACGAGCAGTACTTC	TRBD1	TRBV12-3/TRBV12-4	TRBJ2-7	once
CASREDSRDTEAFF	TGTGCCAGCAGGGAGGACTCAAGGGACACTGAAGCTTTCTTT	.	TRBV25-1	TRBJ1-1	many
CASSPGQGATVGNTIYF	TGTGCCAGCAGCCCGGGACAGGGCGCAACTGTTGGTAACACCATATATTTT	TRBD1	TRBV11-3	TRBJ1-3	.